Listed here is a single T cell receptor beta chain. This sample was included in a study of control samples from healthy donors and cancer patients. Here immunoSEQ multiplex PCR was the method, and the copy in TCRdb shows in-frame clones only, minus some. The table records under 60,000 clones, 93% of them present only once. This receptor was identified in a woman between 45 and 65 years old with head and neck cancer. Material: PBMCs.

DNA for the CDR3: TGTGCCAGCAGCCCGGCTCCGGGAGAGACCCAGTACTTC. Protein: CASSPAPGETQYF. This sequence joins TRBV5-5 and TRBJ2-5; D not resolved. The CDR3 has 13 residues. Germline values: CDR1 SGHKS, CDR2 YYEKEE (reference sequence). The V gene lost 4 bases and the J gene lost 4 bases, with 11 bases spanning the gap.